This T cell receptor (beta chain) was sequenced during a study of cytomegalovirus exposure and HLA in healthy donors. V lost 7 bases to trimming and J lost 1 base; unmatched junction nucleotides: 8. CDR3 length: 16 amino acids. The V gene's germline CDR1 is LNHDA and CDR2 SQIVND (reference sequence). The PCR used 60 Vbeta and 13 Jbeta primers. The assay was immunoSEQ multiplex PCR, and TCRdb's table has in-frame clones only and misses some. The table records about 82,000 clones, roughly a tenth of them present only once. Sequencing was done on a sample of PBMCs. The rearrangement links TRBV19 to TRBJ2-3; 10 bases agree with TRBD1. The source of this sequence is a man in his 60s in good health and CMV-seropositive. In DNA form, the CDR3 reads TGTGCCAGTATCCCCAGCGACAGGGGGCGCACAGATACGCAGTATTTT. Protein sequence: CASIPSDRGRTDTQYF. The whole variable domain, filled in from reference TRBV19 and TRBJ2-3, reads DGGITQSPKYLFRKEGQNVTLSCEQNLNHDAMYWYRQDPGQGLRLIYYSQIVNDFQKGDIAEGYSVSREKKESFPLTVTSAQKNPTAFYLCASIPSDRGRTDTQYFGPGTRLTVL.